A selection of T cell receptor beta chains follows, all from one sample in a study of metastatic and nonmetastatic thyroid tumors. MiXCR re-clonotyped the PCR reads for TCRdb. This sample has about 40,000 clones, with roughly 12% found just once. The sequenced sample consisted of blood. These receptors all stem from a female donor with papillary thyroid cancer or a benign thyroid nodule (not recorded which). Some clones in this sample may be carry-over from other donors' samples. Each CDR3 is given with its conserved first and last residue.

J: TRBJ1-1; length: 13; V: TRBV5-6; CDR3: CASSLMAYTEAFF
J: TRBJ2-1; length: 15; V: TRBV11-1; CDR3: CASSVSGSSYNEQFF
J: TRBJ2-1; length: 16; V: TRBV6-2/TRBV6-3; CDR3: CASSPRGGRNFNEQFF
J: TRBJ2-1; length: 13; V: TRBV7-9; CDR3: CASRMQEGDGQFF
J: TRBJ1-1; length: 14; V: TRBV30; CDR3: CAWISRGQNTEAFF
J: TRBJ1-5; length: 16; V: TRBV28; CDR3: CASSPRRGTINQPQHF
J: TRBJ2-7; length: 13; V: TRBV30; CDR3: CAWSLQGDTGQYF
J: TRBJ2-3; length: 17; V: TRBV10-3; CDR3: CAISESVTGGSPDTQYF
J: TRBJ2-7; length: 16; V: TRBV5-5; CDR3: CASSAGLAGAPYEQYF
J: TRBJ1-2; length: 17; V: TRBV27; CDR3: CASSSQGALPQDYGYTF
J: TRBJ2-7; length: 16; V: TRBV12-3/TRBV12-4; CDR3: CASSLGVGTQRHEQYF
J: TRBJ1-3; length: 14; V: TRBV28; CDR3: CASKVGIPGNTIYF
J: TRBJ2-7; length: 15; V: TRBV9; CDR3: CASSTMPGQGHEQYF
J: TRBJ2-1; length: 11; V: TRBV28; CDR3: CASGRSGEQFF
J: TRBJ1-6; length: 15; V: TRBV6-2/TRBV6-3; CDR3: CAGSYSAGRIIPLHF
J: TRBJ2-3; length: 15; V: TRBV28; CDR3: CASSLPTALTDTQYF
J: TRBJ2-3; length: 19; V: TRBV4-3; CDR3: CASSPTILAGARYTDTQYF
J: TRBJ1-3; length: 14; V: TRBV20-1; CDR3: CSAPLSGLANTIYF
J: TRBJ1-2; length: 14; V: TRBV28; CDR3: CASSPPTGPMCYTF
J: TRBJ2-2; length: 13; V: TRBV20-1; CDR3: CSAVGPNTGELFF
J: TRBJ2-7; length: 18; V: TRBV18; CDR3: CASSPPTSVGLSSYEQYF
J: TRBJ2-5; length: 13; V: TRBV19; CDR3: CASNDGGGETQYF
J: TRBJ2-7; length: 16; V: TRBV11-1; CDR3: CASSKGRDLGSYEQYF
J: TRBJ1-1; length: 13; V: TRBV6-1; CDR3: CASSESPAVQAFF
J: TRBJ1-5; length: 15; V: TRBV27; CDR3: CASSLIRGDNQPQHF
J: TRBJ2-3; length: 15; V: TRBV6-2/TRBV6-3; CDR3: CASSLKTGEADTQYF
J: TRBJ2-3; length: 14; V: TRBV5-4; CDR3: CASSLGTRTDTQYF
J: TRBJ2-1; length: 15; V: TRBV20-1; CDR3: CSAKLAGTDLNEQFF
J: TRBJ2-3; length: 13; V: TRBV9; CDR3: CASTVGLSDTQYF
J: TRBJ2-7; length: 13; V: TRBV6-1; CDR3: CASSRTSSYEPYF
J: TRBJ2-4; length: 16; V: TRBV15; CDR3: CATSRDGTSGMGIQYF
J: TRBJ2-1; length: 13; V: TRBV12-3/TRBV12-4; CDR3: CASSWTGGNEQFF
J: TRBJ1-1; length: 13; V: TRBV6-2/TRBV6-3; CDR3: CASIGPMNTEAFF
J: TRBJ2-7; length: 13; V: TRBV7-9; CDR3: CASSYGTADEQYF
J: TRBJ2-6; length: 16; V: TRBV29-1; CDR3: CSVEGGRSSGANVLTF
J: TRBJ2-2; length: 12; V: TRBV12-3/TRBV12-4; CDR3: CASSFDGGELFF
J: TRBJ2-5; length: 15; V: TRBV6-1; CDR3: CATLGLAVGGETQCF
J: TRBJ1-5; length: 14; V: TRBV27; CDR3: CASSPAGVNQPQHF
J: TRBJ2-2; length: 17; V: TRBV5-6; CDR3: CASSLARARGDTGELFF
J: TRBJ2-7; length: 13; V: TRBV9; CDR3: CASSVNGNYEQYF
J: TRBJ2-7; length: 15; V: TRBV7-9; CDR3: CASSYPGQGLFEQYF
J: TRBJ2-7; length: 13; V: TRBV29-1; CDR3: CSARRPYTYEQYF
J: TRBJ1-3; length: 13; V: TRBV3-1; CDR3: CAAGSLSGNTIYF
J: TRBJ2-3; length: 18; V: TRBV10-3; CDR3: CAISATANRGPSTDTQYF
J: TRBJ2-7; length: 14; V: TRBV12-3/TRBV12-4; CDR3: CASSHTSAEAEQYF
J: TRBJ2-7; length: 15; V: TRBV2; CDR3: CASSAILATSYEQYF
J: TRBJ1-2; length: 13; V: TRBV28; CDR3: CASSFRGQLDYTF
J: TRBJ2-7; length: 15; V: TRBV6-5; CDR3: CASSYSISLSYEQYF
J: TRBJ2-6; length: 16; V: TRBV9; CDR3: CASSVGVDSGANVLTF
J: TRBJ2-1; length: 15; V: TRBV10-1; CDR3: CASSESAGGPNEQFF
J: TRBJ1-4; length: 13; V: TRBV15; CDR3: CATSSPLREKLFF
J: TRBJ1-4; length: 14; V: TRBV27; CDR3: CASSFGGLNEKLFF
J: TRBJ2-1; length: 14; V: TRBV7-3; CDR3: CASSQRADGGEQFF